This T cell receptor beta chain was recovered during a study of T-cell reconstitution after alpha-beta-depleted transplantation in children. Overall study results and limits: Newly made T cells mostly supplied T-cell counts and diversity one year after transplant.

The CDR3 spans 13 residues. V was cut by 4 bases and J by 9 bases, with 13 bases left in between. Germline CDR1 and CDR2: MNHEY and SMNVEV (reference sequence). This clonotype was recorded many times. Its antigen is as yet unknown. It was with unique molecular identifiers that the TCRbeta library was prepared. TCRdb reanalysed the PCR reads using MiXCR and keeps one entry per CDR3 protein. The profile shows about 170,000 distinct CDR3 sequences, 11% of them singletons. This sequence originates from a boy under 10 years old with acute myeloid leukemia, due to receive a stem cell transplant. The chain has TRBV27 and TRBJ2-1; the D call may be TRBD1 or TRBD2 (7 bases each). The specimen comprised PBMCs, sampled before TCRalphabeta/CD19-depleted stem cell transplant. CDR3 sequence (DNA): TGTGCCAGCAGTTCAGGGGGGGTCCCTGAGCAGTTCTTC. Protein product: CASSSGGVPEQFF.